Detailed here is one T cell receptor beta chain. This clone was counted between two and nine times. What this receptor recognizes is not known. No quality values exist for individual bases; no much larger clone is one base distant. The sample's time point label, in plain terms: baseline before oral tofacitinib. Peripheral blood and lesional scalp punch biopsies were obtained from patients with alopecia areata. PBMCs were isolated by density centrifugation and stained for CD3, CD4 and CD8, after which CD4+ and CD8+ T cells were sorted on a FACSAria. The sample is drawn from a study of CD8+ T cells in alopecia areata (dated by TCRdb to between 2018 and 2020). With regard to the full study: The treated patients, all with moderate-to-severe alopecia areata, were enrolled in an open-label pilot trial of oral tofacitinib given at 5 to 10 mg twice daily. Tofacitinib was administered for 6 to 18 months, and 6 months of follow-up off drug were then conducted to assess delayed response and recurrence. In both human patients and the C3H/HeJ mouse model, the study applied high-throughput TCRbeta sequencing to look at T cell clonal expansion in alopecia areata. Human TCRbeta sequencing covered scalp tissue and sorted CD4+ and CD8+ peripheral blood T cells from patchy and totalis/universalis alopecia areata patients and healthy controls. Biopsies were taken from tofacitinib-treated patients at baseline and at 4 and 24 weeks of treatment, and a later scalp biopsy was taken in several of the tofacitinib-treated patients. Scalp clonality was compared across normal scalp (n=4), patchy alopecia areata scalp (n=8), and alopecia totalis/universalis scalp (n=8). RNA came from the PAXgene miRNA kit for fixed scalp, the miRNeasy kit for PBMCs, and the RNeasy kit for mouse skin. immunoSEQ multiplex PCR using 35 Vbeta forward primers and 13 Jbeta reverse primers was used to amplify TCRbeta CDR3 regions. Paper-wide results and their limitations: Unlike mouse skin, where gammadelta T cells dominate, normal human skin contains resident alphabeta T cells that get sequenced too, which complicates analysis of the scalp TCR repertoire. Higher clonality and more expanded CD8+ clones were observed in lesional scalp than in normal scalp, particularly in alopecia totalis/universalis, a finding suggestive of antigenic drive. Shared TCR sequences between patients were less evident than in mice, which may be partly attributable to HLA diversity in the patient population.

The CDR3 measures 19 amino acids from cysteine to phenylalanine. Only CDR3 DNA is held: 57 bases, read in frame from base 1. The germline V gene encodes CDR1 SGDLS and CDR2 YYNGEE. Unmatched junction bases come to 16, with V trimmed by 4 bases and J by 2 bases. Library prep was done by the immunoSEQ multiplex PCR assay. For TCR sequencing, RNA was extracted from every sample and reverse transcribed into cDNA to serve as template. First-strand cDNA was synthesized using SuperScript III with a 2:1 mix of oligo-dT and random hexamers. A synthetic immune receptor repertoire was used to measure amplification bias, and any remaining bias was corrected computationally. The study's processing was this. Raw reads were preprocessed for error removal, and CDR3 was defined according to IMGT conventions as running from the conserved cysteine to phenylalanine. Clonality was computed by normalizing Shannon entropy by log2 of the number of productive unique TCRs and subtracting the result from 1. Whether each scalp clone was CD4 or CD8 was inferred by checking scalp TCRbeta sequences against the CD4 and CD8 repertoires from sorted blood. In TCRdb, the immuneACCESS table is reduced to in-frame sequences with V and J assigned. These tables do not hold every clone; where another copy was compared, an unresolved V gene accounts for under half, and the others remain unexplained. Clonal size and the V and J genes are those of that table, whereas D and trimming came from the DNA. Recorded for this sample are under 250,000 clones; 57% of them occurred a single time. The ten biggest clones cover more than 0.4% of the sample.

The source of this sequence is a human donor with alopecia areata. This specimen consisted of CD4+ T cells sorted from blood, obtained at week 0. This chain joins TRBV9 to TRBJ2-3; 10 middle bases align to TRBD2. The CDR3 has the sequence CASSPRGASGGELTDTQYF. The DNA sequence reads TGTGCCAGCAGCCCCCGAGGGGCTAGCGGGGGAGAGCTCACAGATACGCAGTATTTT.